What follows are 6 T cell receptor beta chains derived from one specimen sequenced in a study of T cells and Merkel cell carcinoma outcomes. Libraries were prepared by immunoSEQ multiplex PCR; TCRdb keeps only in-frame clonotypes and omits some of them. Seen here are roughly 16,000 clones, roughly 79% observed once, and the top ten hold 9%. Sequenced input: tumor tissue from Merkel cell carcinoma. The origin of the receptors is a human donor with Merkel cell carcinoma.

V and J are TRBV5-1 and TRBJ2-3, with TRBD1 matching 7 bases. In germline, CDR1 is SGHRS, CDR2 YFSETQ. CDR3 length: 15 amino acids. V lost 4 bases to trimming and J lost 2 bases; unmatched junction nucleotides: 7. In DNA, the CDR3 is TGCGCCAGCAGCCAAGACAGGGTTAACACAGATACGCAGTATTTT. It yields the protein CASSQDRVNTDTQYF.

The chain carries TRBV28 and TRBJ1-4, with 9 bases identical to TRBD1. The V segment lost 6 bases and the J segment 4 bases; nucleotides outside the gene matches: 6. The CDR3 totals 15 residues. The germline V gene encodes CDR1 MDHEN and CDR2 SYDVKM. CDR3 region: CASRQQGASNEKLFF. The CDR3 bases are TGTGCCAGCAGGCAACAGGGGGCGAGTAATGAAAAACTGTTTTTT.

V gene TRBV19 combines with J gene TRBJ1-1; D is unresolved. This CDR3 contains 14 residues. The V and J ends lost 3 bases and 4 bases respectively, with 12 bases between them. Looked up from germline, CDR1 is LNHDA and CDR2 is SQIVND (reference sequence). The CDR3 protein is CASSIEPGGTEAFF. The CDR3 DNA sequence: TGTGCCAGTAGTATTGAGCCGGGCGGCACTGAAGCTTTCTTT.

The J gene is TRBJ2-6, the V gene TRBV6-6; D ambiguous. The CDR3 has 14 residues. Trimming left V 6 bases short and J 4 bases short, with 10 bases between. The germline gives CDR1 MNHNY, CDR2 SVGAGI (reference sequence). In DNA form, the CDR3 reads TGTGCCAGCAGCCCTGCAACGGGGGCCAACGTCCTGACTTTC. Its translation: CASSPATGANVLTF.

The sample holds a few counts of this clone. The rearrangement links TRBV6-1 to TRBJ1-6; 8 bases line up with TRBD1. V shed 5 bases, J shed 9 bases, and the junction held 9 bases outside the gene matches. Per the germline V gene, CDR1 is MNHNS and CDR2 is SASEGT. The CDR3 runs 15 residues. The CDR3 bases are TGTGCCAGCAGTACCGACGGGACAGGTCTTTCACCCCTCCACTTT. Translated, it gives CASSTDGTGLSPLHF.

CDR3 in DNA: TGCGCCAGCAGAACCACAGGGGCGGATACGCAGTATTTT. Translation gives CASRTTGADTQYF. The J gene is TRBJ2-3, the V gene TRBV5-1, with 7 bases aligning to TRBD1. The germline V gene has CDR1 SGHRS and CDR2 YFSETQ. This CDR3 has 13 residues. V lost 5 bases to trimming and J lost 6 bases; unmatched junction nucleotides: 6.